This TCR beta chain was captured by sequencing in a study of human T cells and chemical hapten exposure. Overall study: Alopecia areata, totalis or universalis was found in mostly female patients.

There are 10 residues in the CDR3. Trimming pared 6 bases from V and 7 bases from J, leaving 10 bases between. CDR1 is SQVTM, CDR2 ANQGSEA, per germline. Via MiXCR, TCRdb re-called the RACE reads, giving one row per CDR3 protein. The table lists 84,000 or so distinct CDR3 sequences, roughly 10% of them singletons. Time point noted: patch test 2, 6 weeks after DPC sensitization. Treatment indicated: therapeutic diphenylcyclopropenone sensitization with weekly scalp DPC. Prior to application of each patch test, blood was drawn. The V and J genes are TRBV29-1 and TRBJ2-7; D is unclear. Sequenced material: whole blood, taken in connection with sensitization to the hapten diphenylcyclopropenone (DPC). This TCR came from a woman aged 25 to 39 with alopecia areata. Some clones in this sample may be carry-over from other donors' samples. CDR3 sequence (DNA): TGCAGCGTGGGCCATCAGGAGCAGTACTTC. It yields the protein CSVGHQEQYF.